The source of this T cell receptor (beta chain) is a study of response to subunit inactivated influenza vaccine (dated by TCRdb to about 2018). Describing the broader study: The study used deep quantitative T cell receptor repertoire profiling to track responses to a trivalent subunit inactivated influenza vaccine. The paper's findings and limits, for the study overall: The authors proposed that each seasonal influenza vaccination may bring in only a limited number of new T cells.

Based on the germline V gene (reference sequence), the CDR1 and CDR2 sequences are LGHDT and YNNKEL. There are 12 amino acids in the CDR3, from cysteine to phenylalanine inclusive. CDR3 DNA is the only sequence kept; it has 36 bases, read in frame from the first base. V gives up 6 bases and J gives up 9 bases, and the segment between their germline ends measures 11 bases. Points on this clonotype: Its antigen is not yet known. No per-base quality is available; no much larger clone lies one base away.

Library preparation employed RT-PCR. Instrument used: Illumina HiSeq 2500. TCRdb applied fastp at Q25 and MiXCR to the public reads, then kept only in-frame beta chains. Entries that share a CDR3 protein sequence are merged under the most common genes and DNA. Counted in this sample were about 520,000 distinct CDR3 sequences; 25% of them appeared once. Of the sample, approximately 2% is held by the ten largest clones. The sequence derives from a man aged 50 to 60 who received an inactivated influenza vaccine. Donor details come from another sample of the same person, matched by shared clones. The sample here was CD4+ T cells sorted from PBMCs, taken 5 days after vaccination. The sequence is built from TRBV3-1 and TRBJ2-2, with TRBD1 perhaps the D gene, on 7 matching bases. Here is the DNA: TGTGCCAGCAGGGAGGGGGCGAGGGAGCTGTTTTTT. Translated, this gives CASREGARELFF.